One sample yielded the 18 T cell receptor beta chains listed below, sequenced in a study of T cell responses to AZD1222 COVID-19 vaccine. The protocol was immunoSEQ multiplex PCR, while the TCRdb copy is restricted to in-frame clones and leaves out a portion. This sample has about 150,000 clones, with about 93% found just once. The starting material was peripheral blood, obtained on day 0 of AZD1222 vaccination. Every receptor here comes from an adult in good health.

This clone was observed a single time. The chain joins TRBV28 to TRBJ1-2; TRBD1 matches at 10 bases. The germline gives CDR1 MDHEN, CDR2 SYDVKM. CDR3 length: 15 residues. Trimming at V came to 5 bases and at J to 3 bases, leaving 6 bases not matched to a gene. The CDR3, as DNA: TGTGCCAGCAGTACCCGGACAGGGGGGGACTATGGCTACACCTTC. The encoded protein is CASSTRTGGDYGYTF.

J is TRBJ1-1 and V is TRBV7-3; D not resolved. The germline V gene has CDR1 SGHTA and CDR2 FQGTGA. The V end was cut by 3 bases, the J end by 0 bases, with 8 bases between. CDR3 length: 14 residues. In DNA, the CDR3 is TGTGCCAGCAGCTTGACGCACTTGAACACTGAAGCTTTCTTT. It codes for CASSLTHLNTEAFF.

This chain connects TRBV5-5 to TRBJ1-2; D not resolved. The CDR3 has 14 residues. V was clipped by 4 bases and J by 0 bases, with 10 bases between them. Germline V lookup: CDR1 SGHKS, CDR2 YYEKEE (reference sequence). Here the CDR3 DNA reads TGTGCCAGCAGCCTTTCTTTAGCTAACTATGGCTACACCTTC. This gives the protein CASSLSLANYGYTF.

This chain links TRBV19 with TRBJ2-6, with 10 nucleotides matching TRBD1. The CDR3 is 15 amino acids. V lost 11 bases and J lost 3; bases outside the gene matches: 7. The germline V gene encodes CDR1 LNHDA and CDR2 SQIVND (reference sequence). The CDR3 DNA sequence: TGTGCCTCGAGACAGGGGGCGGATGGGGCCAACGTCCTGACTTTC. It yields the protein CASRQGADGANVLTF.

The CDR3, as DNA: TGTGCCAGCAGTTTATACCCACAGGCCGGGGAGCTGTTTTTT. It is translated as CASSLYPQAGELFF. This chain connects TRBV28 to TRBJ2-2, with D possibly TRBD1 on 5 matching bases. Trimming left V 1 base short and J 6 bases short, with 9 bases between. Germline CDR1 and CDR2: MDHEN and SYDVKM. The CDR3 sequence is 14 residues long.

This chain joins TRBV6-1 and TRBJ1-5; D is unresolved. Germline CDR1 and CDR2: MNHNS and SASEGT. The CDR3 sequence is 15 residues long. V shed 2 bases and J shed 7 bases, with 15 bases lying between them. The CDR3 coding sequence is TGTGCCAGCAGTGAATGGATCGGGGAGGGCCAGCCCCAGCATTTT. Translating it yields CASSEWIGEGQPQHF.

This chain joins TRBV7-3 and TRBJ1-6, with TRBD1 matching over 7 bases. In germline, CDR1 is SGHTA, CDR2 FQGTGA. This CDR3 contains 14 residues. The V gene end was trimmed by 5 bases and the J gene end by 10 bases; junction bases not matched to a gene: 8. The CDR3 coding sequence is TGTGCCAGCAGCCTCAACAGGGGTGCCTCACCCCTCCACTTT. Residues: CASSLNRGASPLHF.

The chain is built from TRBV6-5 and TRBJ1-6, with TRBD1 as a possible D gene (5 bases). V was clipped by 6 bases and J by 9 bases, with 15 bases between them. The germline gives CDR1 MNHEY, CDR2 SVGAGI. CDR3 size: 14 residues. CDR3 nucleotides: TGTGCCAGCAGGAGAGCCCCGGGGGGTTCACCCCTCCACTTT. It is translated as CASRRAPGGSPLHF.

In nucleotides, the CDR3 is TGTGCCAGCAGCACCGGGACAGGGCTCACCGGGGAGCTGTTTTTT. This sequence encodes CASSTGTGLTGELFF. The chain has TRBV6-5 and TRBJ2-2, with 9 bases that match TRBD1. Germline V gene data show CDR1 as MNHEY and CDR2 as SVGAGI. V dropped 6 bases and J dropped 4; count of bases not matched to a gene: 6. The CDR3 spans 15 residues.

The chain has TRBV28 and TRBJ2-7; 7 bases are a match to TRBD2. V was pared by 7 bases and J by 5 bases, with 5 bases of the junction left unmatched. From germline, CDR1 is MDHEN and CDR2 SYDVKM. This CDR3 is 12 amino acids long. The CDR3 coding sequence is TGTGCCAGCAAGGGAGGGATCCACGAGCAGTACTTC. It codes for CASKGGIHEQYF.

The CDR3 sequence is CASSYGGAPLYNEQFF. In nucleotides, the CDR3 is TGTGCCAGCAGTTACGGGGGGGCCCCTCTTTACAATGAGCAGTTCTTC. The rearrangement links TRBV6-2 or TRBV6-3 to TRBJ2-1, with a weak D call TRBD2 (7 bases). V lost 2 bases and J lost 4, with 15 bases in between. Germline V lookup: CDR1 MNHEY, CDR2 SVGEGT. The CDR3 runs to 16 residues.

V is TRBV6-5 and J is TRBJ1-5; D unresolved. CDR1 MNHEY and CDR2 SVGAGI come from the germline V gene. V was clipped by 8 bases and J by 0 bases, with 11 bases between them. This CDR3 has 14 residues. The chain's CDR3 is CASGVRFSNQPQHF. The CDR3 region has the DNA TGTGCCAGCGGGGTCAGATTTAGCAATCAGCCCCAGCATTTT.

V usage is TRBV7-8 and J usage is TRBJ2-3; D might be TRBD1 or TRBD2, each matching 5 bases. The CDR3 loop spans 16 amino acids. Looked up from germline, CDR1 is SGHVS and CDR2 is FQNEAQ. V was trimmed by 1 base and J by 1 base, leaving 12 bases between them. The CDR3 reads CASSLVGQGGTDTQYF. For the CDR3, the DNA is TGTGCCAGCAGCTTAGTAGGGCAGGGAGGCACAGATACGCAGTATTTT.

CDR3 in amino acids: CASTERSTHEQYF. In DNA form, the CDR3 reads TGTGCCAGCACGGAACGTTCAACCCACGAGCAGTACTTC. V and J are TRBV5-4 and TRBJ2-7; D unclear. The V end lost 6 bases, the J end lost 5 bases, and 15 bases lay between the germline ends. The CDR3 is 13 amino acids. Germline CDR1 and CDR2: SGHNT and YYREEE (reference sequence). Combining the CDR3 with reference TRBV5-4 and TRBJ2-7 gives the whole variable domain ETGVTQSPTHLIKTRGQQVTLRCSSQSGHNTVSWYQQALGQGPQFIFQYYREEENGRGNFPPRFSGLQFPNYSSELNVNALELDDSALYLCASTERSTHEQYFGPGTRLTVT.

This clone was detected only a few times. The chain employs TRBV3-1 (or the pseudogene TRBV3-2) and TRBJ2-5; TRBD1 matches at 10 bases. Germline assignment: CDR1 LGHDT and CDR2 YNNKEL (reference sequence). This CDR3 region has 17 residues. V trimming: 4 bases; J trimming: 5 bases; junction bases outside the gene matches: 13. The CDR3 reads CASSPALGQGVSETQYF. The CDR3 bases are TGTGCCAGCAGCCCCGCCCTAGGACAGGGGGTTTCTGAGACCCAGTACTTC.

This chain links TRBV7-9 with TRBJ2-7; TRBD1 matches at 7 bases. Looked up from germline, CDR1 is SEHNR and CDR2 is FQNEAQ (reference sequence). The CDR3 runs to 13 residues. After removal of 3 bases from V and 6 bases from J, the junction contained 5 bases not matched to a gene. The CDR3 bases are TGTGCCAGCAGCTTCCGGGACAGACGCGAGCAGTACTTC. Amino acids: CASSFRDRREQYF. The whole variable domain, remainder taken from reference TRBV7-9 and TRBJ2-7, is DTGVSQNPRHKITKRGQNVTFRCDPISEHNRLYWYRQTLGQGPEFLTYFQNEAQLEKSRLLSDRFSAERPKGSFSTLEIQRTEQGDSAMYLCASSFRDRREQYFGPGTRLTVT.

The chain recombines TRBV19 with TRBJ2-7; 9 bases align to TRBD1. CDR3 length: 18 amino acids. The V segment lost 4 bases and the J segment 3 bases; nucleotides outside the gene matches: 16. CDR1 is LNHDA and CDR2 is SQIVND in the germline V gene (reference sequence). The CDR3 bases are TGTGCCAGTAGTAGAGGTTCGTACGCGGAGGACAGGGGCTACGAGCAGTACTTC. This sequence encodes CASSRGSYAEDRGYEQYF.

V and J are TRBV28 and TRBJ2-3; either TRBD1 or TRBD2 may fit D (5 bases each). Germline V CDR1 and CDR2: MDHEN, SYDVKM. V lost 3 bases and J 5 bases, leaving 9 bases between the germline ends. The CDR3 consists of 13 residues. CDR3 loop: CASSFGTRDTQYF. The CDR3 region has the DNA TGTGCCAGCAGTTTCGGGACCAGAGATACGCAGTATTTT.